What follows are 12 T cell receptor beta chains derived from one specimen sequenced in a study of kidney transplant recipient with SARS-CoV-2 infection. TCRdb independently ran MiXCR on the reads; one entry per CDR3 protein. The table includes fewer than 250,000 distinct CDR3 sequences, about 30% detected once. The input for sequencing was a blood sample, taken at baseline and on day 111 from a kidney transplant recipient. The receptor set was obtained from a young adult male patient who had COVID-19 and was a kidney transplant recipient. Part of the T cells may come from the graft donor.

This clonotype was observed many times. CDR3 in amino acids: CATSTGGQQPQHF. As DNA, the CDR3 is TGTGCCACCTCGACAGGGGGTCAGCAGCCCCAGCATTTT. This chain joins TRBV10-3 and TRBJ1-5; TRBD1 matches at 9 bases. The CDR3 spans 13 residues. V gave up 10 bases and J gave up 7 bases; unmatched junction bases: 8. The germline V gene encodes CDR1 ENHRY and CDR2 SYGVKD.

This clonotype has only a few counts. The CDR3 reads CASSQVPTGAYYNEQFF. The CDR3 region has the DNA TGTGCCAGCAGCCAAGTCCCAACAGGGGCCTACTACAATGAGCAGTTCTTC. The J gene is TRBJ2-1, the V gene TRBV3-1; 7 nucleotides agree with TRBD1. Germline V gene lookup returns CDR1 LGHDT and CDR2 YNNKEL (reference sequence). This CDR3 has 17 residues. The junction had 9 bases not matched to a gene; V was cut back by 1 base and J by 3 bases.

This clonotype has only a few counts. The genes are TRBV5-5 and TRBJ2-5; D remains ambiguous. Trimming removed 2 bases from V and 2 bases from J, with 13 bases in between. Germline lookup yields CDR1 SGHKS and CDR2 YYEKEE (reference sequence). This CDR3 contains 15 residues. The CDR3 spells CASSFGPRPQETQYF. The CDR3 DNA sequence: TGTGCCAGCAGCTTTGGGCCCCGGCCACAAGAGACCCAGTACTTC.

About this clonotype itself: A far larger clone is off by one base, so a read error is likely. V is TRBV27 and J is TRBJ2-3; D gene unclear. Near its end, the DNA agrees better with TRBJ2-1, so the J call may be wrong. The germline V gene encodes CDR1 MNHEY and CDR2 SMNVEV (reference sequence). The CDR3 covers 12 residues. The CDR3 spells CACSPYPNEQFF. CDR3 in DNA: TGTGCCTGCAGTCCCTATCCGAATGAGCAGTTCTTC.

The chain links TRBV19 to TRBJ2-1; D perhaps matches TRBD1 (5 bases). This CDR3 has 16 amino acids. Trimming took 9 bases from V and 1 from J, leaving 19 bases between them. Germline values: CDR1 LNHDA, CDR2 SQIVND (reference sequence). CDR3 amino acids: CASRPQGAVSYNEQFF. For the CDR3, the DNA is TGTGCCAGCAGACCTCAGGGCGCGGTGTCCTACAATGAGCAGTTCTTC.

This clonotype was counted ten times or more. For the CDR3, the DNA is TGTGCCAGCAGCGGTACACAGGGGGTTGTTGGAAACACCATATATTTT. Translating it yields CASSGTQGVVGNTIYF. The chain is built from TRBV9 and TRBJ1-3, with TRBD1 matching over 8 bases. In germline, CDR1 is SGDLS, CDR2 YYNGEE. Germline trimming cut 3 bases from V and 3 bases from J; bases unmatched to any gene: 8. The CDR3 has 16 residues.

A note on this clonotype: It may be a read error: a sequence one base away is much more abundant. The chain joins TRBV8-2 to TRBJ1-2. TRBV8-2 is marked as a pseudogene. The CDR3 is made up of 16 amino acids. CDR3 loop: CGSRLGDSRKTYGYTF. CDR3 sequence (DNA): TGTGGCAGTAGGCTTGGTGATAGCCGAAAGACCTATGGCTACACCTTC.

This clonotype was observed a few times. J is TRBJ1-2 and V is TRBV11-1; D call uncertain. This CDR3 spans 17 amino acids. Germline loops: CDR1 SGHAT, CDR2 FQDESV (reference sequence). V lost 5 bases and J 4 bases, leaving 23 bases between the germline ends. CDR3 DNA: TGTGCCAGCAGCACGGTAGGTAAGGCTGGAAAGACCTATGGCTACACCTTC. Translation: CASSTVGKAGKTYGYTF.

The count of this clonotype is one. A read error is possible here, since a much larger clone lies one base away. This sequence joins TRBV20-1 and TRBJ1-2; D is undetermined. Germline values: CDR1 DFQATT, CDR2 SNEGSKA (reference sequence). The CDR3 totals 11 residues. V was shortened by 6 bases and J by 5 bases, with 10 bases between the two germline ends. CDR3 region: CSASVHYGYTF. As DNA, the CDR3 is TGCAGTGCATCGGTCCATTATGGCTACACCTTC.

In its sample, this clonotype was seen many times. V usage is TRBV8-2 and J usage is TRBJ2-6. TRBV8-2 represents a pseudogene. The CDR3 totals 17 residues. The CDR3 DNA is TGTGGCAATGCGGCAAGGATAACACAAAGTCGGGCCAACGTCCTGACTTTC. This encodes CGNAARITQSRANVLTF.

As to this clonotype: Since a much larger clone is just one base distant, this may be a read error. The chain joins TRBV9 to TRBJ1-2; D possibly corresponds to TRBD1 (5 bases). Trimming took off 7 bases at V and 7 bases at J, with 20 bases between the two ends. The CDR3 runs to 14 residues. Germline lookup yields CDR1 SGDLS and CDR2 YYNGEE. Written as DNA, the CDR3 is TGTGCCAGCGGCATGGGACCTGCCGGCCCTGGCTACACCTTC. Translated, it gives CASGMGPAGPGYTF.

This clonotype was recorded many times. This chain connects TRBV18 to TRBJ2-3; D call uncertain. V lost 3 bases and J 0 bases, leaving 10 bases between the germline ends. CDR3 length: 15 residues. In germline, CDR1 is KGHSH, CDR2 LQKENI. The CDR3 protein is CASSPSYLSTDTQYF. CDR3 nucleotides: TGTGCCAGCTCACCGAGCTACCTGAGCACAGATACGCAGTATTTT.